This T cell receptor beta chain was found in a study of OX40 agonist ivuxolimab in advanced cancers. Study overall: As their treatment, patients were administered ivuxolimab, an agonistic anti-OX40 (CD134) antibody. Prior therapy, whether anti-PD-1, anti-PD-L1 or anti-CTLA-4, was allowed, and under 50% had some. Study outcomes and limitations: CD4+ and CD8+ T cells in blood underwent clonal expansion by week 6 at 0.1 to 3.0 mg/kg.

CDR1 is MNHNS and CDR2 is SASEGT in the germline V gene. The CDR3 length is 15 residues. Deletions cut 1 base from V and 1 base from J, with 5 bases between. Measured with immunoSEQ multiplex PCR; TCRdb has only the in-frame clones, and not every one. The repertoire includes about 58,000 clones, 85% to 90% of them detected once, and around 1% sits in the top ten. A word on this clone: The target antigen is unknown.

This TCR was recovered from an adult with an advanced solid tumor such as melanoma, head and neck, liver or kidney cancer. The genes are TRBV6-1 and TRBJ2-6, with D uncertain. The starting material was CD4+ or CD8+ T cells sorted from blood, obtained in a trial of the OX40 agonist ivuxolimab. CDR3 sequence (DNA): TGTGCCAGCAGTGAAGTGCCGTCTGGGGCCAACGTCCTGACTTTC. Its protein is CASSEVPSGANVLTF.